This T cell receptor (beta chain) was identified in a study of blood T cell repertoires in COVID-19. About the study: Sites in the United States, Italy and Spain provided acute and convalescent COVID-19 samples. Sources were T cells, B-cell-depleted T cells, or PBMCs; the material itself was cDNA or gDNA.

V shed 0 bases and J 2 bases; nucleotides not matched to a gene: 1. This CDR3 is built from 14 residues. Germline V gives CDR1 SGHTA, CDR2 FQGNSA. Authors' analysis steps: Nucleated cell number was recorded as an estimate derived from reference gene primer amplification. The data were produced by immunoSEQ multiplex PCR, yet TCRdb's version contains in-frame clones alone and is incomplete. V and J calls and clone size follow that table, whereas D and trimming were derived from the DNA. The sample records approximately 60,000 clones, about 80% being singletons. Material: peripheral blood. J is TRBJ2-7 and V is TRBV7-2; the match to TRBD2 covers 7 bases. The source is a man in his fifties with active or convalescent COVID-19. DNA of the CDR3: TGTGCCAGCAGCTTAGCAGCGGGACCCTACGAGCAGTACTTC. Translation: CASSLAAGPYEQYF.